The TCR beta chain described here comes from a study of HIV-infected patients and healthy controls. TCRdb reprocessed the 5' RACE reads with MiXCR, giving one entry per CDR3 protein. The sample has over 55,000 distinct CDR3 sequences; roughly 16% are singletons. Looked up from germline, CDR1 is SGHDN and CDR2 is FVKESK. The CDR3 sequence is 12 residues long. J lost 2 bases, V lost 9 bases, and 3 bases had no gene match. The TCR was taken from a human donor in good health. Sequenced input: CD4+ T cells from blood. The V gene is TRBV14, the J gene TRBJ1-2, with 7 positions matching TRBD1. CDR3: CASSQGNYGYTF. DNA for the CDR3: TGTGCCAGTTCACAGGGGAACTATGGCTACACCTTC.